Following are 9 T cell receptor beta chains from one sample sequenced in a study of cytomegalovirus exposure and HLA in healthy donors. Profiling relied on immunoSEQ multiplex PCR, and the TCRdb table lists in-frame clones only, not all of them. The table shows about 73,000 clones, with roughly 90% occurring only once. Sequencing was performed on PBMCs. These receptors were obtained from a woman in her late teens or twenties in good health and CMV-seropositive.

The chain uses TRBV5-5 and TRBJ2-1; TRBD2 matches 11 bases. CDR3 size: 18 residues. In germline, CDR1 is SGHKS, CDR2 YYEKEE (reference sequence). Unmatched junction bases numbered 8, after V lost 3 bases and J lost 0 bases. The CDR3 DNA sequence: TGTGCCAGCAGCTCTATCTTGACTAGCGGGGCCTCCTACAATGAGCAGTTCTTC. Its protein product is CASSSILTSGASYNEQFF.

This rearrangement joins TRBV6-1 to TRBJ2-7; 12 nucleotides align to TRBD2. Germline assignment: CDR1 MNHNS and CDR2 SASEGT. The V and J ends lost 3 bases and 6 bases, in that order; junction bases with no gene match: 18. CDR3 size: 19 residues. The CDR3 sequence: CASSDGQGGLAGRKREQYF. DNA of the CDR3: TGTGCCAGCAGTGACGGACAGGGGGGACTAGCGGGCCGGAAACGCGAGCAGTACTTC.

V usage is TRBV7-2 and J usage is TRBJ2-3, with D unclear. There are 12 residues in the CDR3. With 5 bases removed from V and 6 bases from J, the gap between germline ends came to 9 bases. Germline V gene sequence: CDR1 SGHTA, CDR2 FQGNSA. The CDR3: CASSVQVDTQYF. The CDR3 DNA is TGTGCCAGCAGCGTCCAGGTGGATACGCAGTATTTT.

The rearrangement uses TRBV19 and TRBJ2-7; the D gene is possibly TRBD2 (8 bases). Trimming removed 5 bases from V and 6 bases from J, with 23 bases in between. This CDR3 contains 16 residues. Looked up from germline, CDR1 is LNHDA and CDR2 is SQIVND (reference sequence). CDR3 bases: TGTGCCAGTAGTCTACGTCGGGAGGGGGCGTTTTTCGAGCAGTACTTC. The encoded protein is CASSLRREGAFFEQYF.

V is TRBV7-6 and J is TRBJ2-1, with 7 bases aligning to TRBD1. The germline CDR1 and CDR2 sequences are SGHVS and FNYEAQ. V shed 4 bases, J shed 5 bases, and the junction held 2 bases outside the gene matches. This CDR3 has 13 residues. CDR3 nucleotides: TGTGCCAGCAGCTCCGGGACAGACAATGAGCAGTTCTTC. It translates to CASSSGTDNEQFF. Filled out from reference TRBV7-6 and TRBJ2-1, the complete variable domain reads GAGVSQSPRYKVTKRGQDVALRCDPISGHVSLYWYRQALGQGPEFLTYFNYEAQQDKSGLPNDRFSAERPEGSISTLTIQRTEQRDSAMYRCASSSGTDNEQFFGPGTRLTVL.

The chain joins TRBV7-2 to TRBJ1-1; 8 bases align to TRBD1. This CDR3 region has 16 residues. CDR1 is SGHTA and CDR2 is FQGNSA in the germline V gene. With 0 bases clipped from V and 5 bases from J, the junction kept 8 bases outside the gene matches. CDR3 in DNA: TGTGCCAGCAGCTTAGCGCAGGGGGCCCTGGGGACTGAAGCTTTCTTT. This encodes CASSLAQGALGTEAFF.

This rearrangement joins TRBV6-5 to TRBJ1-6; D ambiguous. V gave up 2 bases and J gave up 5 bases, with 10 bases separating them. Germline CDR1 MNHEY, CDR2 SVGAGI. The CDR3 is 15 residues long. CDR3 sequence: CASSYGNLDNSPLHF. The CDR3 DNA sequence: TGTGCCAGCAGTTACGGAAATCTAGATAATTCACCCCTCCACTTT.

V usage is TRBV27 and J usage is TRBJ2-1; TRBD1 matches 7 bases. CDR1 is MNHEY, CDR2 SMNVEV, per germline (reference sequence). With V trimmed by 10 bases and J by 2 bases, 8 bases remained unmatched. The CDR3 spans 14 residues. This CDR3 is CATETGFPYNEQFF. The CDR3 bases are TGTGCCACCGAGACAGGGTTCCCCTACAATGAGCAGTTCTTC.

The chain is built from TRBV9 and TRBJ2-5; 8 positions match TRBD1. This CDR3 has 15 residues. V trimming: 0 bases; J trimming: 6 bases; junction bases outside the gene matches: 7. Germline loops: CDR1 SGDLS, CDR2 YYNGEE. Here the CDR3 reads CASSVGQGAVKTQYF. The CDR3 coding sequence is TGTGCCAGCAGCGTAGGCCAGGGGGCTGTAAAGACCCAGTACTTC.